This T cell receptor beta chain was found in a study of shared clonotypes between healthy human individuals. V dropped 0 bases and J dropped 0 bases, with 24 bases sitting between them. The CDR3 contains 22 residues. The germline CDR1 and CDR2 sequences are WNHNN and SYGVQD (reference sequence). Naive-designated CD8 cells lacked CD45RO, were positively enriched for CCR7, and omitted terminally differentiated effector memory CD45RA+ cells. Only in-frame clones appear in the TCRdb table, and some are missing; sequencing was by immunoSEQ multiplex PCR. Of just over 2,000,000 clones listed, over 85% are singletons.

This TCR derives from a young man in good health. The chain couples TRBV10-1 to TRBJ2-6; D is perhaps TRBD1 or TRBD2 (6 bases each). The sequenced sample was naive CD8+ T cells sorted from blood. The CDR3 nucleotides read TGCGCCAGCAGTGAGTCGGAGGGGGACCCTCGAAAATTCGACTCTGGGGCCAACGTCCTGACTTTC. Translated, it gives CASSESEGDPRKFDSGANVLTF.